This T cell receptor (beta chain) emerged from a study of immune cell composition in non-small cell lung cancer. The germline V and J ends were trimmed by 2 bases and 1 base, with 4 bases remaining between them. From germline, CDR1 is SGHDT and CDR2 YYEEEE. The CDR3 totals 13 residues. Normal lung sampling was at least 3 cm from the tumour, as distant as possible. Some clones are missing from TCRdb's copy, which holds only in-frame ones; the method was immunoSEQ multiplex PCR. The table records thousands of clones, around four fifths of them present only once. The gene calls are TRBV5-6 and TRBJ1-5, with D unresolved. Sequencing was performed on non-adjacent lung tissue. The clonotype was recovered from a human donor with non-small cell lung cancer. CDR3 sequence: CASSLNSNQPQHF. The CDR3 region has the DNA TGTGCCAGCAGCTTAAACAGCAATCAGCCCCAGCATTTT.